This T cell receptor beta chain emerged from a study of regulatory T cells in long-lasting Graves disease. Across the whole study: Over 5 years on antithyroid drugs plus positive TSH receptor antibodies marked Graves' disease as persistent.

Stated time point: persistent/refractory GD, antithyroid drugs over 5 years with positive TRAb. With RNA extracted from PBMCs as input, the TCR library was made. Through Arm-PCR of CDR3 regions and iRepertoire HTBI primers, TCR beta libraries were built. TCRdb reanalysed the multiplex PCR reads using MiXCR and keeps one entry per CDR3 protein. The repertoire holds fewer than 450,000 distinct CDR3 sequences, with 23% as singletons. This clonotype was detected ten times or more. Germline V lookup: CDR1 DFQATT, CDR2 SNEGSKA (reference sequence). Deletions cut 3 bases from V and 4 bases from J, with 18 bases between. CDR3 length equals 15 residues.

The material was peripheral blood mononuclear cells (PBMCs), obtained when the disease was refractory, from a patient treated with antithyroid drugs. The J gene is TRBJ2-5, the V gene TRBV20-1; maybe TRBD2 (7 bases). The sequence was obtained from a female donor with Graves disease. The CDR3 region is CSASRGGNRGETQYF. The CDR3 DNA reads TGCAGTGCTAGTAGGGGGGGGAACCGAGGAGAGACCCAGTACTTC.